The 27 T cell receptor beta chains in this list originate from one sample, sequenced in a study of shared clonotypes between healthy human individuals. Data came from immunoSEQ multiplex PCR; TCRdb stores just in-frame clones and leaves some out. The sample holds about 680,000 clones, roughly 72% seen once. The specimen was memory CD4+ T cells sorted from blood. The subset is: CD45RA-negative fraction. The receptors come from a woman in her 30s in good health.

As regards this clone: Sequence at one end of the junction differs from germline and may be a read error. CDR3 residues: CASRVTRTDSMAF. The CDR3 nucleotides are TGTGCCAGCAGGGTGACGCGGACGGACTCGATGGCCTTC. The chain combines TRBV2 with TRBJ1-2; no clear D. CDR1 SNHLY and CDR2 FYNNEI come from the germline V gene. The CDR3 loop spans 13 amino acids. The full variable domain, with the rest looked up from reference TRBV2 and TRBJ1-2, is EPEVTQTPSHQVTQMGQEVILRCVPISNHLYFYWYRQILGQKVEFLVSFYNNEISEKSEIFDDQFSVERPDGSNFTLKIRSTKLEDSAMYFCASRVTRTDSMAFGSGTRLTVV.

The V call is TRBV25-1, the J call TRBJ2-2; D possibly corresponds to TRBD1 (6 bases). The CDR3 length is 14 residues. The V and J ends lost 7 bases and 7 bases respectively, with 16 bases between them. In germline, CDR1 is MGHDK, CDR2 SYGVNS. The CDR3 region is CASISRGEIGELFF. In nucleotides, the CDR3 is TGTGCCAGCATTAGCAGGGGAGAAATCGGGGAGCTGTTTTTT.

The chain joins TRBV27 to TRBJ2-3; 11 bases agree with TRBD2. CDR3 length: 19 amino acids. CDR1 and CDR2 from the germline V gene are MNHEY and SMNVEV (reference sequence). V dropped 3 bases and J dropped 3; count of bases not matched to a gene: 14. In DNA form, the CDR3 reads TGTGCCAGCAGTTTCCGCGGGACTAGCGGAGGGATGGGTACAGATACGCAGTATTTT. Translated: CASSFRGTSGGMGTDTQYF.

This clone has only a few counts. The rearrangement links TRBV4-1 to TRBJ1-5; D ambiguous. The germline V gene has CDR1 MGHRA and CDR2 YSYEKL. The CDR3 loop spans 17 amino acids. V gave up 4 bases and J gave up 7 bases, with 23 bases separating them. Here the CDR3 reads CASSPTPYRSVAQPQHF. Here the CDR3 DNA reads TGCGCCAGCAGCCCGACCCCGTACCGATCGGTTGCGCAGCCCCAGCATTTT.

The rearrangement uses TRBV5-6 and TRBJ2-4, with a weak D call TRBD1 (5 bases). This CDR3 region has 14 residues. The V gene lost 2 bases and the J gene lost 6 bases, with 12 bases spanning the gap. Germline CDR1 SGHDT, CDR2 YYEEEE. CDR3 nucleotides: TGTGCCAGCAGCTTTCAGGGATCGCGAAACATTCAGTACTTC. Translating it yields CASSFQGSRNIQYF.

The CDR3 sequence is CAWSAGAGQPQHF. In nucleotides, the CDR3 is TGTGCCTGGAGTGCCGGGGCTGGGCAGCCCCAGCATTTT. The chain joins TRBV30 to TRBJ1-5; maybe TRBD1 (5 bases). The CDR3 has 13 amino acids. V was cut by 1 base and J by 7 bases, with 11 bases left in between. Germline CDR1 and CDR2: GTSNPN and SVGIG (reference sequence).

The V call is TRBV10-3, the J call TRBJ2-3; 7 bases align to TRBD2. There are 14 residues in the CDR3. Germline lookup yields CDR1 ENHRY and CDR2 SYGVKD. Germline trimming cut 6 bases from V and 1 base from J; bases unmatched to any gene: 4. In DNA form, the CDR3 reads TGTGCCATCAGACCCACTAGCGGCACAGATACGCAGTATTTT. This gives the protein CAIRPTSGTDTQYF.

The chain has TRBV5-4 and TRBJ2-5, with TRBD2 matching over 7 bases. The CDR3 runs 14 residues. The J segment lost 5 bases and the V segment lost 4 bases, leaving 8 bases of the junction unmatched. Per the germline V gene, CDR1 is SGHNT and CDR2 is YYREEE (reference sequence). As DNA, the CDR3 is TGTGCCAGCAGCCCTGGGACGCGGGGGGAGACCCAGTACTTC. As protein: CASSPGTRGETQYF.

The chain couples TRBV28 to TRBJ1-5, with 9 bases aligning to TRBD1. The V and J ends lost 4 bases and 2 bases, in that order; junction bases with no gene match: 9. Germline V gives CDR1 MDHEN, CDR2 SYDVKM. The CDR3 extends over 17 amino acids. The chain's CDR3 is CASSSLTGGLGNQPQHF. The CDR3 coding sequence is TGTGCCAGCAGTTCCTTAACAGGGGGCCTGGGCAATCAGCCCCAGCATTTT.

The V and J genes are TRBV9 and TRBJ2-7, with 7 bases that match TRBD1. The CDR3 totals 14 residues. Germline CDR1 reads SGDLS; CDR2 reads YYNGEE. V gave up 3 bases and J gave up 7 bases; unmatched junction bases: 10. The CDR3 region is CASSAGQSDREQYF. CDR3 DNA sequence: TGTGCCAGCAGCGCGGGACAGTCTGATCGGGAGCAGTACTTC.

The chain links TRBV23-1 to TRBJ1-2, with 7 bases that match TRBD1. TRBV23-1 is an ORF; its function is uncertain. The CDR3 extends over 16 amino acids. The junction had 10 bases not matched to a gene; V was cut back by 0 bases and J by 6 bases. The CDR3 coding sequence is TGCGCCAGCAGTCAATCCGGCACAGGGGAGGTGAATGGCTACACCTTC. As protein: CASSQSGTGEVNGYTF.

This clone came up a few times. J is TRBJ2-7 and V is TRBV5-1, with D possibly TRBD1 on 6 matching bases. The CDR3 is 14 residues long. Germline V lookup: CDR1 SGHRS, CDR2 YFSETQ. V dropped 1 base and J dropped 3 bases, with 11 bases sitting between them. The CDR3 loop reads CASSLQDSHYEQYF. Written as DNA, the CDR3 is TGCGCCAGCAGCTTGCAGGACAGTCACTACGAGCAGTACTTC.

The chain is built from TRBV27 and TRBJ2-7, with D perhaps matching TRBD2 (5 bases). The CDR3 covers 14 residues. Trimming took 7 bases from V and 7 from J, leaving 20 bases between them. CDR1 MNHEY and CDR2 SMNVEV come from the germline V gene (reference sequence). This CDR3 reads CASNPRDKSGEQYF. The CDR3 DNA sequence: TGTGCCAGCAACCCAAGGGATAAGTCGGGAGAGCAGTACTTC.

Of note for this clone: Possible read error: a much larger clone is one base away. The same CDR3 also results from other DNA sequences found in this sample. J is TRBJ1-1 and V is TRBV10-1; the D gene is possibly TRBD1 (5 bases). Germline CDR1 reads WNHNN; CDR2 reads SYGVQD (reference sequence). The ends were cut back, 2 bases at V and 0 bases at J, with 7 bases in the middle. There are 14 residues in the CDR3. The CDR3 here is CASSEPGMNTEAFF. DNA of the CDR3: TGCGCCAGCAGTGAGCCAGGGATGAACACTGAAGCTTTCTTT.

The V gene is TRBV10-3, the J gene TRBJ1-6; no definite D call. CDR1 and CDR2 (germline): ENHRY, SYGVKD. CDR3 length: 14 amino acids. Trimming left V 8 bases short and J 0 bases short, with 8 bases between. This CDR3 is CAISSSSYNSPLHF. For the CDR3, the DNA is TGTGCCATCTCTTCGAGCTCCTATAATTCACCCCTCCACTTT.

This clone was seen only a few times. The rearrangement uses TRBV2 and TRBJ1-1; D is uncertain. V was pared by 6 bases and J by 0 bases, with 8 bases between. The CDR3 covers 13 residues. Germline lookup yields CDR1 SNHLY and CDR2 FYNNEI. CDR3 sequence: CASSQYMNTEAFF. Here the CDR3 DNA reads TGTGCCAGCAGCCAGTATATGAACACTGAAGCTTTCTTT.

This rearrangement joins TRBV13 to TRBJ1-1; 9 bases fit TRBD1. CDR3 length: 17 residues. The germline gives CDR1 PRHDT, CDR2 FYEKMQ (reference sequence). The trim removed 11 bases at V and 4 bases at J, leaving 20 bases unmatched. The CDR3 bases are TGTGCCTGCGGGAAAGGGGACAGGGTCATGAAACGCACTGAAGCTTTCTTT. Its translation: CACGKGDRVMKRTEAFF.

J is TRBJ2-5 and V is TRBV25-1; maybe TRBD1 (6 bases). The germline gives CDR1 MGHDK, CDR2 SYGVNS. V lost 5 bases, J lost 2 bases, and 15 bases lay in between. The CDR3 has 15 amino acids. The CDR3 protein is CASSLAGVGQETQYF. The CDR3 nucleotides are TGTGCCAGCAGTTTGGCAGGGGTGGGGCAAGAGACCCAGTACTTC.

V usage is TRBV30 and J usage is TRBJ1-4; no firm D call. Trimming left V 2 bases short and J 8 bases short, with 12 bases between. Germline V gene data show CDR1 as GTSNPN and CDR2 as SVGIG (reference sequence). The CDR3 consists of 13 residues. Here the CDR3 DNA reads TGTGCCTGGAGTCTGGGCGGGAACGAAAAACTGTTTTTT. It yields the protein CAWSLGGNEKLFF.

Comment on this clone: A read error may explain this, as a much larger clone is one base away. CDR3 coding DNA: TGTGCCAGCAGCCCTGGGGAGACCCAGTACTTC. Encoded protein: CASSPGETQYF. The V gene is TRBV9, the J gene TRBJ2-5; no clear D gene. The CDR3 is 11 amino acids. Germline V lookup: CDR1 SGDLS, CDR2 YYNGEE. The V and J ends lost 4 bases and 5 bases respectively, with 6 bases between them.

A word on this clone: This may arise from a read error, as a much more abundant clone is one base away. V gene TRBV2 combines with J gene TRBJ2-2, with D possibly matching TRBD2 (6 bases). V lost 4 bases and J 6 bases, leaving 6 bases between the germline ends. The germline gives CDR1 SNHLY, CDR2 FYNNEI. CDR3 length equals 12 residues. This CDR3 is CASSGGAGELFF. The CDR3 nucleotides are TGTGCCAGCAGTGGGGGGGCCGGGGAGCTGTTTTTT.

This rearrangement joins TRBV5-1 to TRBJ1-1; D gene unclear. Germline CDR1 reads SGHRS; CDR2 reads YFSETQ. The CDR3 is 11 residues long. Trimming removed 6 bases at V and 8 bases at J, with 11 bases between. In DNA, the CDR3 is TGCGCCAGCATTGGGAGCGGGGAAGCTTTCTTT. Its translation: CASIGSGEAFF.

The V call is TRBV5-5, the J call TRBJ1-1; maybe TRBD1 (5 bases). Germline CDR1 is SGHKS and CDR2 is YYEKEE (reference sequence). This CDR3 region has 11 residues. The V end lost 4 bases, the J end lost 6 bases, and 7 bases lay between the germline ends. The CDR3 loop is CASSRQSEAFF. CDR3 sequence (DNA): TGTGCCAGCAGCCGACAGTCTGAAGCTTTCTTT.

Concerning this clone itself: Within the sample, other DNA sequences also encode this same CDR3. The rearrangement links TRBV10-3 to TRBJ2-5; D gene ambiguous. The CDR3 loop spans 12 amino acids. Between the trimmed V and J ends, which lost 0 bases and 2 bases, there was a span of 1 base. Germline V gives CDR1 ENHRY, CDR2 SYGVKD. The CDR3 nucleotides are TGTGCCATCAGTGAGTCACAAGAGACCCAGTACTTC. This sequence encodes CAISESQETQYF.

The rearrangement joins TRBV25-1 to TRBJ2-2; TRBD1 agrees at 7 bases. The CDR3 loop spans 15 amino acids. The V gene end was trimmed by 4 bases and the J gene end by 3 bases; junction bases not matched to a gene: 5. Germline V gene data show CDR1 as MGHDK and CDR2 as SYGVNS. This chain's CDR3 is CASSGARGYTGELFF. The DNA of the CDR3 is TGTGCCAGCAGTGGGGCCAGGGGGTACACCGGGGAGCTGTTTTTT. Variable domain in full (rest from reference TRBV25-1 and TRBJ2-2): EADIYQTPRYLVIGTGKKITLECSQTMGHDKMYWYQQDPGMELHLIHYSYGVNSTEKGDLSSESTVSRIRTEHFPLTLESARPSHTSQYLCASSGARGYTGELFFGEGSRLTVL.

In this sample, this clone turned up a few times. The chain combines TRBV10-3 with TRBJ1-5; 8 bases are a match to TRBD1. The germline CDR1 and CDR2 sequences are ENHRY and SYGVKD. This CDR3 has 14 amino acids. V gave up 8 bases and J gave up 6 bases; unmatched junction bases: 9. The CDR3 reads CAIAAGQGSQPQHF. The CDR3 DNA is TGTGCCATCGCTGCTGGACAGGGCAGTCAGCCCCAGCATTTT.

V usage is TRBV6-5 and J usage is TRBJ2-7; possibly TRBD1 for D (6 bases). The length of the CDR3 is 14 residues. The ends were cut back, 7 bases at V and 6 bases at J, with 19 bases in the middle. CDR1 is MNHEY, CDR2 SVGAGI, per germline. Here the CDR3 reads CASTRTGYASEQYF. CDR3 bases: TGTGCCAGCACCCGAACAGGGTACGCGTCCGAGCAGTACTTC.